This T cell receptor beta chain was recovered during a study of glioma-infiltrating T cells after dendritic cell vaccination. Clones were sequenced by immunoSEQ multiplex PCR, and TCRdb holds only the in-frame ones, with some missing. The data contain approximately 84,000 clones, under 90% of them singletons. This CDR3 region has 16 residues. V was shortened by 0 bases and J by 4 bases, with 15 bases between the two germline ends. CDR1 and CDR2 (germline): MGHRA, YSYEKL. The receptor comes from a human donor with glioblastoma. The V call is TRBV4-1, the J call TRBJ1-1; unclear D gene. Material: blood, obtained before dendritic cell vaccination. CDR3 residues: CASSQDLQVDVTEAFF. The CDR3 nucleotides are TGCGCCAGCAGCCAAGATTTGCAGGTAGACGTCACTGAAGCTTTCTTT.